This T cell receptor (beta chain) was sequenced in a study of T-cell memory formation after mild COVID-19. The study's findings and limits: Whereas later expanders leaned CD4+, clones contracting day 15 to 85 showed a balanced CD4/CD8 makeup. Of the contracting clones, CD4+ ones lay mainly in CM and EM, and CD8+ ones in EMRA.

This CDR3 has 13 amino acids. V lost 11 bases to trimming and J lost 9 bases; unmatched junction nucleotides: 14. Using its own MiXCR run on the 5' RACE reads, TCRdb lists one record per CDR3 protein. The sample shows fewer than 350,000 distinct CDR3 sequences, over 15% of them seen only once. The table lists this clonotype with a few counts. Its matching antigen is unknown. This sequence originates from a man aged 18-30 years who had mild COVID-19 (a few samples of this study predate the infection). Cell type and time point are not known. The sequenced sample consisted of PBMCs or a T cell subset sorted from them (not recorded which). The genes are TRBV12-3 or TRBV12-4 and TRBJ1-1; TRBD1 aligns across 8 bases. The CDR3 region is CAGAVSRTGKAFF. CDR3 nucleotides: TGTGCCGGAGCAGTTAGCCGGACAGGGAAAGCTTTCTTT.